This TCR beta chain was recovered during a study of blood T cell repertoires in COVID-19. About the research overall: COVID-19 samples collected from the United States, Italy and Spain covered acute and convalescent phases. In each case, the material was cDNA or gDNA derived from T cells, B-cell-depleted T cells, or PBMCs.

In the authors' workflow: Estimation of nucleated cell counts relied on the amplification of reference gene primers. Produced via immunoSEQ multiplex PCR; TCRdb's table is partial and in-frame only. That table is the source of V, J and clone size, and D and trimming were worked out from the DNA. Here the sample spans 150,000 to 180,000 clones, about 86% being singletons. This CDR3 has 13 amino acids. With 5 bases removed from V and 5 bases from J, the gap between germline ends came to 10 bases. The chain uses TRBV12-3 or TRBV12-4 and TRBJ1-5; weak D call: TRBD1 (6 bases). The sample comprised peripheral blood. This clonotype was obtained from a woman aged 55-75 years with acute or convalescent COVID-19. The CDR3 sequence: CASSRTGYQPQHF. CDR3 bases: TGTGCCAGCAGTAGAACAGGGTATCAGCCCCAGCATTTT.